A single sample is the source of the 14 T cell receptor beta chains below, sequenced in a study of blood T cell repertoires in COVID-19. Clones were read by immunoSEQ multiplex PCR, and TCRdb kept only the in-frame ones, dropping some. The sample comprises around 70,000 clones, about 90% of which are singletons, and 1.5% to 2.5% rests with the top ten. Material for sequencing was peripheral blood. Every receptor here comes from a woman over 75 with active or convalescent COVID-19.

Regarding this clone: Sequence at one end of the junction differs from germline and may be a read error. The rearrangement joins TRBV9 to TRBJ1-1; 8 nucleotides agree with TRBD1. Germline V gene sequence: CDR1 SGDLS, CDR2 YYNGEE. This CDR3 comprises 14 residues. The CDR3 DNA follows: TGTGCCAGCAGCGGCCCGGGGCAGGGGGCGGTTGAGGTCTTT. Encoded protein: CASSGPGQGAVEVF. The complete variable domain, with remaining parts taken from reference TRBV9 and TRBJ1-1, reads DSGVTQTPKHLITATGQRVTLRCSPRSGDLSVYWYQQSLDQGLQFLIQYYNGEERAKGNILERFSAQQFPDLHSELNLSSLELGDSALYFCASSGPGQGAVEVFGQGTRLTVV.

This CDR3 reads CASSFRGSAGNTIYF. CDR3 coding DNA: TGTGCCAGCAGCTTTAGGGGCTCGGCGGGAAACACCATATATTTT. The J gene is TRBJ1-3, the V gene TRBV7-2; D perhaps matches TRBD1 (5 bases). Germline-derived CDR1 and CDR2 are SGHTA and FQGNSA. This CDR3 has 15 amino acids. V shed 3 bases and J shed 4 bases, with 13 bases lying between them.

The chain uses TRBV19 and TRBJ1-1; 7 positions agree with TRBD1. CDR3 length: 15 amino acids. V lost 0 bases to trimming and J lost 6 bases; unmatched junction nucleotides: 7. Germline assignment: CDR1 LNHDA and CDR2 SQIVND (reference sequence). The CDR3 protein is CASSIETGASPEAFF. CDR3 DNA: TGTGCCAGTAGTATAGAAACAGGGGCCAGCCCTGAAGCTTTCTTT.

The chain combines TRBV6-6 with TRBJ2-5; D may be TRBD2 (5 bases). Germline V gene sequence: CDR1 MNHNY, CDR2 SVGAGI (reference sequence). This CDR3 comprises 13 residues. V was pared by 4 bases and J by 5 bases, with 11 bases between. The CDR3 bases are TGTGCCAGCAGTTTTGAGGGTTGGGAGACCCAGTACTTC. It codes for CASSFEGWETQYF.

This chain joins TRBV11-2 and TRBJ2-2, with D hard to call. Germline assignment: CDR1 SGHAT and CDR2 FQNNGV. Between the trimmed V and J ends, which lost 5 bases and 7 bases, there was a span of 8 bases. The CDR3 totals 12 residues. The CDR3, as DNA: TGTGCCAGCAGCGGAGTGGGCGGGGAGCTGTTTTTT. Translated: CASSGVGGELFF.

This clone was seen just once. The rearrangement joins TRBV11-1 to TRBJ2-1, with TRBD2 matching 10 bases. This CDR3 is built from 16 residues. Trimming took 5 bases from V and 8 from J; bases not matched to a gene: 12. Germline V gene data show CDR1 as SGHAT and CDR2 as FQDESV (reference sequence). CDR3 protein: CASSRRSAGGPHEQFF. In DNA, the CDR3 is TGTGCCAGCAGCCGTCGGTCAGCGGGAGGGCCCCATGAGCAGTTCTTC.

This clone was seen a few times. The gene calls are TRBV9 and TRBJ1-5, with D perhaps matching TRBD1 (6 bases). V dropped 4 bases and J dropped 3 bases, with 11 bases sitting between them. Germline V gene data show CDR1 as SGDLS and CDR2 as YYNGEE. This CDR3 has 14 residues. The CDR3 region has the DNA TGTGCCAGCAGCAGGACAGTTTCCAATCAGCCCCAGCATTTT. Protein sequence: CASSRTVSNQPQHF.

The rearrangement links TRBV5-6 to TRBJ2-1, with TRBD2 as a possible D gene (5 bases). V dropped 4 bases and J dropped 10 bases, with 9 bases sitting between them. CDR3 length equals 11 residues. In germline, CDR1 is SGHDT, CDR2 YYEEEE. As DNA, the CDR3 is TGTGCCAGCAGCCAGACGGGGGAGCAGTTCTTC. Its translation: CASSQTGEQFF.

CDR3 sequence: CASSVGGGAEDTQYF. CDR3 in DNA: TGTGCCAGCAGCGTGGGCGGGGGGGCCGAAGATACGCAGTATTTT. The rearrangement uses TRBV3-1 (or the pseudogene TRBV3-2) and TRBJ2-3; 9 positions agree with TRBD2. The J segment lost 5 bases and the V segment lost 5 bases, leaving 8 bases of the junction unmatched. Germline assignment: CDR1 LGHDT and CDR2 YNNKEL (reference sequence). There are 15 residues in the CDR3.

The rearrangement joins TRBV9 to TRBJ1-5, with 10 bases that match TRBD1. Germline values: CDR1 SGDLS, CDR2 YYNGEE. The CDR3 contains 16 residues. V trimming: 4 bases; J trimming: 4 bases; junction bases outside the gene matches: 8. CDR3 sequence reads: CASSPGDRGSNQPQHF. CDR3 bases: TGTGCCAGCAGCCCCGGGGACAGGGGATCTAATCAGCCCCAGCATTTT.

The rearrangement links TRBV4-3 to TRBJ2-5; possible D gene TRBD1, 6 bases. Looked up from germline, CDR1 is LGHNA and CDR2 is YSLEER. CDR3 length: 15 residues. V was trimmed by 4 bases and J by 1 base, leaving 13 bases between them. The CDR3 spells CASSPQGSGQETQYF. The CDR3 DNA reads TGCGCCAGCAGCCCACAGGGTTCGGGCCAAGAGACCCAGTACTTC.

This clone has only one observation. The rearrangement uses TRBV6-2 or TRBV6-3 and TRBJ2-3; 12 bases match TRBD2. The length of the CDR3 is 16 residues. The germline V gene encodes CDR1 MNHEY and CDR2 SVGEGT. The V and J ends lost 4 bases and 1 base, in that order; junction bases with no gene match: 3. CDR3 region: CASSSTSGGGTDTQYF. The DNA of the CDR3 is TGTGCCAGCAGTTCGACTAGCGGGGGAGGCACAGATACGCAGTATTTT.

The DNA of the CDR3 is TGTGCCAGCAGCCAAGAGGAAGAGGAGACAGGGTCGATATGGCCGAACACTGAAGCTTTCTTT. It encodes CASSQEEEETGSIWPNTEAFF. This chain connects TRBV14 to TRBJ1-1; TRBD1 agrees at 7 bases. Germline V gene data show CDR1 as SGHDN and CDR2 as FVKESK. With V trimmed by 0 bases and J by 1 base, 20 bases remained unmatched. The CDR3 extends over 21 amino acids.

V usage is TRBV9 and J usage is TRBJ1-2; unclear D gene. This CDR3 has 15 residues. The V gene's germline CDR1 is SGDLS and CDR2 YYNGEE. V was trimmed by 4 bases and J by 0 bases, leaving 13 bases between them. CDR3 sequence reads: CASSSFQVANYGYTF. In nucleotides, the CDR3 is TGTGCCAGCAGCTCCTTCCAGGTAGCTAACTATGGCTACACCTTC.